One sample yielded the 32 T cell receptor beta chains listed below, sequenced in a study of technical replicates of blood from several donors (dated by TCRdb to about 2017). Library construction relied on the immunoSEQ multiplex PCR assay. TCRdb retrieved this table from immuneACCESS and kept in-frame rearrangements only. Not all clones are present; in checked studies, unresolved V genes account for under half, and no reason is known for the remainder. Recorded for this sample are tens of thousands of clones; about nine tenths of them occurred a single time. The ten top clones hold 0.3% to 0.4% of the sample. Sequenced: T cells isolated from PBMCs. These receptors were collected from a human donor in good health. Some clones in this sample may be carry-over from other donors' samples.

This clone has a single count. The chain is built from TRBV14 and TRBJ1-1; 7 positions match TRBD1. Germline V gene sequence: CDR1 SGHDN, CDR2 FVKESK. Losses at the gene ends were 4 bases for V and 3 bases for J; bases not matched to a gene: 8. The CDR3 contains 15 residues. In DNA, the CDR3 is TGTGCCAGCAGCCCCCCCGGGACAGCATACACTGAAGCTTTCTTT. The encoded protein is CASSPPGTAYTEAFF.

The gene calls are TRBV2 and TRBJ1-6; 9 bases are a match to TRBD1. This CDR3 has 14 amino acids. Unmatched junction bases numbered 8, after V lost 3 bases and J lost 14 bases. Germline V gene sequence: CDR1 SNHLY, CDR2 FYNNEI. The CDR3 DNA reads TGTGCCAGCAGTGACGAGACAGGGGGAACATCCCTCCACTTT. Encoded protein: CASSDETGGTSLHF.

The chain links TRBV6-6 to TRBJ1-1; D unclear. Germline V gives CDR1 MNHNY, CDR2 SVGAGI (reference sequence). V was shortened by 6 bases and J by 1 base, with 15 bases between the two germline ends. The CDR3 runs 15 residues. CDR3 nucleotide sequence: TGTGCCAGCAGACTCAACGAGGTAGGGAACACTGAAGCTTTCTTT. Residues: CASRLNEVGNTEAFF.

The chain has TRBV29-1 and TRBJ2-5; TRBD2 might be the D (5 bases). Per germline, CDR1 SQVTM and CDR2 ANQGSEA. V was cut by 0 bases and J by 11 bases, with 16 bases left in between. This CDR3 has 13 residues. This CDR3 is CSVEEGSGWEQYF. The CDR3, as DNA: TGCAGCGTTGAAGAGGGTTCGGGATGGGAGCAGTACTTC.

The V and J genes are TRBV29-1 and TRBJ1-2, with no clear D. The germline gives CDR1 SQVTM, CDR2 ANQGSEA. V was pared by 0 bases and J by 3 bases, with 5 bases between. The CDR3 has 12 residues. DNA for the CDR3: TGCAGCGTTGAAGATCGAGACTATGGCTACACCTTC. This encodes CSVEDRDYGYTF.

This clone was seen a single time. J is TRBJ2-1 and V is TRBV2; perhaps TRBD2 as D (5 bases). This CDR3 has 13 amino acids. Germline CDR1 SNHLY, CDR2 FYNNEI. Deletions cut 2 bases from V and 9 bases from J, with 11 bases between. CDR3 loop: CASSEWRQSEQFF. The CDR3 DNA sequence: TGTGCCAGCAGTGAATGGAGGCAAAGTGAGCAGTTCTTC.

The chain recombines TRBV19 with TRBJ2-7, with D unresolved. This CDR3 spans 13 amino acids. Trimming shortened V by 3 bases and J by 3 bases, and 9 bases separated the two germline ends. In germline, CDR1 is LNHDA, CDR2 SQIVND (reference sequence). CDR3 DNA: TGTGCCAGTAGTATTGGTGGCCACTACGAGCAGTACTTC. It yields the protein CASSIGGHYEQYF.

CDR3 sequence reads: CASSPLTDTPNTEAFF. Here the CDR3 DNA reads TGTGCCAGCAGTCCCCTGACCGACACCCCGAACACTGAAGCTTTCTTT. The chain couples TRBV28 to TRBJ1-1, with D uncertain. Germline CDR1 is MDHEN and CDR2 is SYDVKM. The CDR3 loop spans 16 amino acids. V was trimmed by 5 bases and J by 1 base, leaving 17 bases between them.

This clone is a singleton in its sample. The CDR3 is CASGSYEQYF. The CDR3 DNA follows: TGTGCCAGCGGGAGCTACGAGCAGTACTTC. The chain joins TRBV6-5 to TRBJ2-7; tentative D call: TRBD2 (5 bases). The germline V gene encodes CDR1 MNHEY and CDR2 SVGAGI. The CDR3 sequence is 10 residues long. V lost 8 bases and J 3 bases, leaving 5 bases between the germline ends.

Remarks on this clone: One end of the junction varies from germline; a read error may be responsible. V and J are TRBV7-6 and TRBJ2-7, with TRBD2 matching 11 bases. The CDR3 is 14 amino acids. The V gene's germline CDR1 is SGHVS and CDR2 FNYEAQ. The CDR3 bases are TGTGCCAGCAGCATAGCGGGAGGGCCCTACGAGCAGTACTTC. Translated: CASSIAGGPYEQYF.

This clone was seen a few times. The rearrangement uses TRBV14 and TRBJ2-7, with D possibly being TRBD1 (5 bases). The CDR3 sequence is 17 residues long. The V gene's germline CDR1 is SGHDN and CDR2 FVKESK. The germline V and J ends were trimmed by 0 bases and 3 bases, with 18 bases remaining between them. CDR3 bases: TGTGCCAGCAGCCAAGACAGAAGCAGGGAATGGGGCTACGAGCAGTACTTC. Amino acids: CASSQDRSREWGYEQYF.

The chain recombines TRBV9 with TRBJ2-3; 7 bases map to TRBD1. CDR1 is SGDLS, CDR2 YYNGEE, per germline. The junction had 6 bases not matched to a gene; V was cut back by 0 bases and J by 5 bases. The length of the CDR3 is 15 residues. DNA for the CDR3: TGTGCCAGCAGCGTAGAGGGACAGCGGAAAGATACGCAGTATTTT. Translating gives CASSVEGQRKDTQYF.

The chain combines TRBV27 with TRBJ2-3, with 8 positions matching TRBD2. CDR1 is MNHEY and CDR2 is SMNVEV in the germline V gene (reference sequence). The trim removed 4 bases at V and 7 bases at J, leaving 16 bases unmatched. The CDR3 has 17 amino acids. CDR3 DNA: TGTGCCAGCAGTTATGCCCCCGCGAGCGGGAGATCGAATACGCAGTATTTT. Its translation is CASSYAPASGRSNTQYF.

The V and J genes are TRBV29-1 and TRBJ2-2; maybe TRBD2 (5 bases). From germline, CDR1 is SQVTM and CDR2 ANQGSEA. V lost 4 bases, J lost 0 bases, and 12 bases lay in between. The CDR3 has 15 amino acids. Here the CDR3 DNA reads TGCAGCGTTGTAAGCGGACTTTCGAACACCGGGGAGCTGTTTTTT. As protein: CSVVSGLSNTGELFF.

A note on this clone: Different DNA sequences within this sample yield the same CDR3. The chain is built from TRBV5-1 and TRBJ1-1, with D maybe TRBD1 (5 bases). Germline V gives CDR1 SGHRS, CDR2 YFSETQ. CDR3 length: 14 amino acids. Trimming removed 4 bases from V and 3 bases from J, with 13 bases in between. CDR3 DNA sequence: TGCGCCAGCAGCCCGGCCGGGGGGTACACTGAAGCTTTCTTT. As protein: CASSPAGGYTEAFF.

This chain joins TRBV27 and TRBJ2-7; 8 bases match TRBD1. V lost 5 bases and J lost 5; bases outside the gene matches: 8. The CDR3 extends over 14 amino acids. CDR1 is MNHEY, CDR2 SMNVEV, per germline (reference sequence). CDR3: CASSVGQGQNEQYF. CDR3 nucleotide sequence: TGTGCCAGCAGTGTCGGACAGGGTCAGAACGAGCAGTACTTC.

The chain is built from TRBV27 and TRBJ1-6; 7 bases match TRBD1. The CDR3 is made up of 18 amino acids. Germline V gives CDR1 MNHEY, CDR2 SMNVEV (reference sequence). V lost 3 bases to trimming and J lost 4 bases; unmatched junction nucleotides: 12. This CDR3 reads CASSFTGVGGRYNSPLHF. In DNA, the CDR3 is TGTGCCAGCAGTTTTACAGGGGTTGGCGGCAGGTATAATTCACCCCTCCACTTT.

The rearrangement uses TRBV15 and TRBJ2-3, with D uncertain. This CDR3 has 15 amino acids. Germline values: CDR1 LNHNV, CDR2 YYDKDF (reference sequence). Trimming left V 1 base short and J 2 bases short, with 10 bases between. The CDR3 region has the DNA TGTGCCACCAGCAGAGGCGGCACAATCACAGATACGCAGTATTTT. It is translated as CATSRGGTITDTQYF.

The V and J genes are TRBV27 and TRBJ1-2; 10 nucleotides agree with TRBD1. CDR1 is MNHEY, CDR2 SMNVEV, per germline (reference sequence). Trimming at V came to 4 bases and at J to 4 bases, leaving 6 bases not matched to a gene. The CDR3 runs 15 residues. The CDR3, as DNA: TGTGCCAGCAGTTCCCCGGGACAGGGGCTCTATGGCTACACCTTC. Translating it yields CASSSPGQGLYGYTF.

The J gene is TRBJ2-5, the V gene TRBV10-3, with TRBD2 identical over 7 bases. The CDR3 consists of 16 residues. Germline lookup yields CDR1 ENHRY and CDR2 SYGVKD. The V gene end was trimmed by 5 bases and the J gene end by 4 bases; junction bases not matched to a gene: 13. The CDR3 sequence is CAISSRWRETVETQYF. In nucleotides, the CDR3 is TGTGCCATCAGTTCCCGGTGGCGGGAGACTGTAGAGACCCAGTACTTC.

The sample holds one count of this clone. The CDR3 DNA is TGTGCCAGCAGTTCGGGACAGATCTATGGCTACACCTTC. Its translation: CASSSGQIYGYTF. The chain joins TRBV6-5 to TRBJ1-2, with 7 nucleotides matching TRBD1. The CDR3 sequence is 13 residues long. Germline lookup yields CDR1 MNHEY and CDR2 SVGAGI. The ends lost 4 bases at V and 4 bases at J; junction bases unmatched: 3.

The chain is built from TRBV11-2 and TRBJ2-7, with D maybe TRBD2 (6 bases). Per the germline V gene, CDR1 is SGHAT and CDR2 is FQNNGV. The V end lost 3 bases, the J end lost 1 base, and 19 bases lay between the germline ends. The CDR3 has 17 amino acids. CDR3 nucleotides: TGTGCCAGCAGCTTGGGCCTACAGTGGGGGGAATCCTACGAGCAGTACTTC. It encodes CASSLGLQWGESYEQYF. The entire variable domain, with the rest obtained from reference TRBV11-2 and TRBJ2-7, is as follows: EAGVAQSPRYKIIEKRQSVAFWCNPISGHATLYWYQQILGQGPKLLIQFQNNGVVDDSQLPKDRFSAERLKGVDSTLKIQPAKLEDSAVYLCASSLGLQWGESYEQYFGPGTRLTVT.

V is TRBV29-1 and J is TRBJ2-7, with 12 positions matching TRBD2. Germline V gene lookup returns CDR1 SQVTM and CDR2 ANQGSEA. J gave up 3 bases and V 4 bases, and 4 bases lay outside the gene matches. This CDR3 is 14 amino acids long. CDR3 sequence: CSVGTSGDVYEQYF. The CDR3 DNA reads TGCAGCGTTGGGACTAGCGGGGATGTCTACGAGCAGTACTTC.

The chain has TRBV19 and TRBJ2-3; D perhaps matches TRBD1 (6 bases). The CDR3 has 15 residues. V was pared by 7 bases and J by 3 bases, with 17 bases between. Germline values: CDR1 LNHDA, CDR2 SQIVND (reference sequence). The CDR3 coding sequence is TGTGCCAGTACTAAGGGGGTAGGGGGAACAGATACGCAGTATTTT. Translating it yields CASTKGVGGTDTQYF.

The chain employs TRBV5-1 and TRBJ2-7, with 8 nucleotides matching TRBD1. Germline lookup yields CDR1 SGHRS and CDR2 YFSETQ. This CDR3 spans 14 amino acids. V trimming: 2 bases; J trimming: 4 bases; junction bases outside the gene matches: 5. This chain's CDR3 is CASSFAGGAYEQYF. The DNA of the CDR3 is TGCGCCAGCAGCTTCGCAGGGGGCGCGTACGAGCAGTACTTC.

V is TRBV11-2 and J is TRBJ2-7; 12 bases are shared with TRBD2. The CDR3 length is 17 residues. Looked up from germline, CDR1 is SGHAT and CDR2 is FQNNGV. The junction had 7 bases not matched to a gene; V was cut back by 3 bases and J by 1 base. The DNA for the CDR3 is TGTGCCAGCAGCTTTTTACCGGGACTAGCGGGTTCCTACGAGCAGTACTTC. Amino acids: CASSFLPGLAGSYEQYF.

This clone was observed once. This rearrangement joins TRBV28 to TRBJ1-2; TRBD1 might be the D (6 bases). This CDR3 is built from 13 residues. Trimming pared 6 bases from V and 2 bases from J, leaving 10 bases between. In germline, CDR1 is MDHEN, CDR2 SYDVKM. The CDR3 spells CASRWGGNYGYTF. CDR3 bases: TGTGCCAGCAGGTGGGGGGGCAACTATGGCTACACCTTC.

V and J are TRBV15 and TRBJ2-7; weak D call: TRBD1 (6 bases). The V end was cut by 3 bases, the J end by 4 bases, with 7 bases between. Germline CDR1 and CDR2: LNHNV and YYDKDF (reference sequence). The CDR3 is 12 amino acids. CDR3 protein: CATSSTGYEQYF. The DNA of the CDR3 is TGTGCCACCAGCAGTACAGGGTACGAGCAGTACTTC.

CDR3 sequence reads: CASSLRRPGVAGSDPLHF. DNA for the CDR3: TGTGCCAGCAGCCTTCGACGCCCAGGGGTTGCAGGGTCGGATCCCCTCCACTTT. The V and J genes are TRBV7-6 and TRBJ1-6; weak D call: TRBD1 (6 bases). Germline V gives CDR1 SGHVS, CDR2 FNYEAQ. The CDR3 loop spans 18 amino acids. The ends were cut back, 5 bases at V and 13 bases at J, with 30 bases in the middle.

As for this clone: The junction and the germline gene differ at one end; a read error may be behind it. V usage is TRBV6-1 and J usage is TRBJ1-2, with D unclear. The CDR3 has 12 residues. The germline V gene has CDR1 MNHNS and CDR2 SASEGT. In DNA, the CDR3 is TGTGCCAGCAAATTTTTTCTGGGCGAGAACATTTTT. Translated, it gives CASKFFLGENIF.

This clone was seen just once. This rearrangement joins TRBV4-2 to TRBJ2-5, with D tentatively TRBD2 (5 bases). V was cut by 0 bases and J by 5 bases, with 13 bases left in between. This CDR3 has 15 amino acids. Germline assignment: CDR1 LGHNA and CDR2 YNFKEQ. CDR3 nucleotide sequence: TGTGCCAGCAGCCAAGAATCTGGGATAGCGGAGACCCAGTACTTC. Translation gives CASSQESGIAETQYF.

DNA for the CDR3: TGCAGCGTTGACAAAGCGGGAGGGTATTACAATGAGCAGTTCTTC. The encoded protein is CSVDKAGGYYNEQFF. This chain links TRBV29-1 with TRBJ2-1; 10 positions match TRBD2. The J segment lost 4 bases and the V segment lost 3 bases, leaving 6 bases of the junction unmatched. The CDR3 spans 15 residues. CDR1 SQVTM and CDR2 ANQGSEA come from the germline V gene.